Following are 25 T cell receptor beta chains from one sample sequenced in a study of blood T cell repertoires in COVID-19. Clones were sequenced by immunoSEQ multiplex PCR, and TCRdb holds only the in-frame ones, with some missing. The data hold 130,000 to 150,000 clones, with around 87% observed a single time. Sequencing input: PBMCs or T cells enriched from blood (not recorded which). These receptor sequences come from a woman in her 30s with acute COVID-19.

This chain links TRBV12-3 or TRBV12-4 with TRBJ1-6; D gene unclear. V was clipped by 3 bases and J by 10 bases, with 7 bases between them. The CDR3 runs 12 residues. CDR3 coding DNA: TGTGCCAGCAGTTTTAGCGACTCACCCCTCCACTTT. Encoded protein: CASSFSDSPLHF.

This clone has just a few counts. The chain has TRBV7-9 and TRBJ2-7; D possibly corresponds to TRBD1 (5 bases). CDR1 and CDR2 (germline): SEHNR, FQNEAQ (reference sequence). CDR3 length equals 15 residues. V gave up 5 bases and J gave up 3 bases, with 17 bases separating them. CDR3 sequence reads: CASSPPTELNYEQYF. CDR3 DNA: TGTGCCAGCAGCCCGCCGACAGAACTCAACTACGAGCAGTACTTC.

DNA of the CDR3: TGTGCCAGCAGTCCCAACAGGGGACCACCGAACACCGGGGAGCTGTTTTTT. Translated: CASSPNRGPPNTGELFF. V usage is TRBV27 and J usage is TRBJ2-2; TRBD1 aligns across 7 bases. Germline trimming cut 5 bases from V and 0 bases from J; bases unmatched to any gene: 9. The CDR3 runs to 17 residues. Germline V gene sequence: CDR1 MNHEY, CDR2 SMNVEV (reference sequence).

The chain links TRBV7-3 to TRBJ2-5; TRBD1 aligns across 8 bases. The V segment lost 5 bases and the J segment 4 bases; nucleotides outside the gene matches: 6. Germline CDR1 SGHTA, CDR2 FQGTGA. The CDR3 contains 14 residues. The CDR3: CASSTLTGGETQYF. The CDR3 DNA sequence: TGTGCCAGCAGCACGTTAACAGGGGGAGAGACCCAGTACTTC.

CDR3 in DNA: TGTGCCAGCAGCTTAGCCGGTCAGGAAAGCGGCTACACCTTC. This translates into CASSLAGQESGYTF. J is TRBJ1-2 and V is TRBV7-9, with unresolved D. The CDR3 is 14 amino acids. Trimming pared 0 bases from V and 8 bases from J, leaving 13 bases between. CDR1 SEHNR and CDR2 FQNEAQ come from the germline V gene (reference sequence). Complete variable domain (other parts from reference TRBV7-9 and TRBJ1-2): DTGVSQNPRHKITKRGQNVTFRCDPISEHNRLYWYRQTLGQGPEFLTYFQNEAQLEKSRLLSDRFSAERPKGSFSTLEIQRTEQGDSAMYLCASSLAGQESGYTFGSGTRLTVV.

The chain couples TRBV19 to TRBJ2-1; D unresolved. CDR1 is LNHDA, CDR2 SQIVND, per germline (reference sequence). V gave up 9 bases and J gave up 15 bases, with 18 bases separating them. There are 11 residues in the CDR3. CDR3 loop: CASVNGARRFF. The CDR3, as DNA: TGTGCCAGCGTGAACGGAGCCCGGCGGTTCTTC.

This rearrangement joins TRBV6-1 to TRBJ1-2; perhaps TRBD1 as D (5 bases). Trimming cost V 1 base and J 3 bases, with 9 bases left between them. CDR1 is MNHNS and CDR2 is SASEGT in the germline V gene. The CDR3 extends over 14 amino acids. Here the CDR3 reads CASSEVGRDYGYTF. DNA for the CDR3: TGTGCCAGCAGTGAAGTTGGCAGGGACTATGGCTACACCTTC.

The rearrangement joins TRBV28 to TRBJ2-7; TRBD2 matches at 9 bases. V was clipped by 6 bases and J by 0 bases; unmatched bases: 3. The CDR3 spans 14 residues. Germline assignment: CDR1 MDHEN and CDR2 SYDVKM. DNA of the CDR3: TGTGCCAGCAGGCGGGAGGGCCACTCCTACGAGCAGTACTTC. It translates to CASRREGHSYEQYF. Full variable domain (missing parts from reference TRBV28 and TRBJ2-7): DVKVTQSSRYLVKRTGEKVFLECVQDMDHENMFWYRQDPGLGLRLIYFSYDVKMKEKGDIPEGYSVSREKKERFSLILESASTNQTSMYLCASRREGHSYEQYFGPGTRLTVT.

This sequence joins TRBV29-1 and TRBJ1-2; no definite D call. The CDR3 covers 12 residues. Germline CDR1 SQVTM, CDR2 ANQGSEA. The ends were cut back, 4 bases at V and 4 bases at J, with 10 bases in the middle. The DNA of the CDR3 is TGCAGCGTTGTCACGGGGAGCTATGGCTACACCTTC. This translates into CSVVTGSYGYTF.

V and J are TRBV19 and TRBJ2-5; TRBD1 matches at 7 bases. Germline V gene sequence: CDR1 LNHDA, CDR2 SQIVND (reference sequence). The CDR3 length is 15 residues. The junction had 6 bases not matched to a gene; V was cut back by 2 bases and J by 3 bases. The CDR3 region is CASSIHGTEKETQYF. Here the CDR3 DNA reads TGTGCCAGTAGTATACACGGGACAGAAAAAGAGACCCAGTACTTC.

The chain couples TRBV6-2 or TRBV6-3 to TRBJ2-7; no clear D gene. This CDR3 is built from 14 residues. V lost 5 bases and J 0 bases, leaving 11 bases between the germline ends. CDR1 MNHEY and CDR2 SVGEGT come from the germline V gene. The DNA of the CDR3 is TGTGCCAGCAGTCGTTGGTCGAGCTCCTACGAGCAGTACTTC. Translating gives CASSRWSSSYEQYF.

V usage is TRBV27 and J usage is TRBJ1-5; D is unresolved. In germline, CDR1 is MNHEY, CDR2 SMNVEV (reference sequence). The CDR3 consists of 14 residues. Trimming took off 3 bases at V and 4 bases at J, with 10 bases between the two ends. The CDR3 region is CASSLGGPNQPQHF. Here the CDR3 DNA reads TGTGCCAGCAGTTTGGGAGGGCCGAATCAGCCCCAGCATTTT.

CDR3 sequence: CASSKYETQYF. The CDR3, as DNA: TGTGCCAGCAGCAAATATGAGACCCAGTACTTC. The rearrangement uses TRBV21-1 and TRBJ2-5; the table calls TRBD2, which could not be checked here. TRBV21-1 is assigned pseudogene status. The CDR3 length is 11 residues.

This chain connects TRBV21-1 to TRBJ1-6; the table gives TRBD1 as D, unverified against the DNA. TRBV21-1 is a pseudogene. The CDR3 spans 21 residues. The CDR3 bases are TGTGCCAGCAGCGTCCGCCGGGACAGGGTCGGGAGTTCTGTCCATAATTCACCCCTCCACTTT. It yields the protein CASSVRRDRVGSSVHNSPLHF.

The chain couples TRBV5-5 to TRBJ2-7; D perhaps matches TRBD1 (6 bases). The CDR3 spans 14 residues. Trimming pared 3 bases from V and 5 bases from J, leaving 15 bases between. Per germline, CDR1 SGHKS and CDR2 YYEKEE (reference sequence). The CDR3 sequence: CASSSLLTGNEQYF. The CDR3 nucleotides read TGTGCCAGCAGCTCACTACTCACAGGGAACGAGCAGTACTTC.

The chain employs TRBV28 and TRBJ2-7; the match to TRBD1 covers 10 bases. The V and J ends lost 3 bases and 2 bases, in that order; junction bases with no gene match: 10. The CDR3 sequence is 17 residues long. Germline values: CDR1 MDHEN, CDR2 SYDVKM. The CDR3 bases are TGTGCCAGCAGTTTTACTGTGGGACAGGGGCGCCCCTACGAGCAGTACTTC. Encoded protein: CASSFTVGQGRPYEQYF. Supplemented by reference TRBV28 and TRBJ2-7, the full variable domain reads DVKVTQSSRYLVKRTGEKVFLECVQDMDHENMFWYRQDPGLGLRLIYFSYDVKMKEKGDIPEGYSVSREKKERFSLILESASTNQTSMYLCASSFTVGQGRPYEQYFGPGTRLTVT.

This chain joins TRBV15 and TRBJ1-3; D possibly corresponds to TRBD1 (5 bases). The CDR3 totals 14 residues. The ends were cut back, 5 bases at V and 9 bases at J, with 17 bases in the middle. Per germline, CDR1 LNHNV and CDR2 YYDKDF (reference sequence). CDR3 sequence reads: CATSGPNQGGTIYF. CDR3 nucleotide sequence: TGTGCCACCAGCGGACCAAACCAGGGAGGCACCATATATTTT.

V usage is TRBV24-1 and J usage is TRBJ2-3; 7 nucleotides match TRBD2. With V trimmed by 10 bases and J by 5 bases, 2 bases remained unmatched. The CDR3 contains 11 residues. Germline V lookup: CDR1 KGHDR, CDR2 SFDVKD. The DNA for the CDR3 is TGTGCCACTGGGAGGGGAGATACGCAGTATTTT. This gives the protein CATGRGDTQYF.

This rearrangement joins TRBV15 to TRBJ2-2; D might be TRBD1 (5 bases). CDR3 length: 13 residues. Germline V gene lookup returns CDR1 LNHNV and CDR2 YYDKDF (reference sequence). Trimming stripped 9 bases from V and 6 bases from J, with 14 bases between. The chain's CDR3 is CATATEHAGELFF. CDR3 bases: TGTGCCACGGCGACAGAACACGCCGGGGAGCTGTTTTTT.

This chain connects TRBV28 to TRBJ1-5, with 10 bases identical to TRBD1. J lost 0 bases, V lost 4 bases, and 9 bases had no gene match. Germline CDR1 reads MDHEN; CDR2 reads SYDVKM. The CDR3 length is 18 residues. The CDR3 reads CASSSLRTGGNSNQPQHF. The CDR3 DNA reads TGTGCCAGCAGTTCCCTGCGGACAGGGGGAAATAGCAATCAGCCCCAGCATTTT.

The chain links TRBV27 to TRBJ1-1, with D unresolved. This CDR3 has 14 amino acids. Germline CDR1 MNHEY, CDR2 SMNVEV (reference sequence). The germline V and J ends were trimmed by 1 base and 1 base, with 7 bases remaining between them. The CDR3 DNA sequence: TGTGCCAGCAGTTTATTTCCGGGGAACACTGAAGCTTTCTTT. It yields the protein CASSLFPGNTEAFF.

The chain employs TRBV2 and TRBJ1-4; tentative D call: TRBD1 (5 bases). Trimming pared 4 bases from V and 4 bases from J, leaving 10 bases between. Germline V gene lookup returns CDR1 SNHLY and CDR2 FYNNEI. The CDR3 sequence is 14 residues long. The DNA of the CDR3 is TGTGCCAGCAGTGTTGAGACAGTTAATGAAAAACTGTTTTTT. Residues: CASSVETVNEKLFF. Looking up the rest from reference TRBV2 and TRBJ1-4 gives the full variable domain: EPEVTQTPSHQVTQMGQEVILRCVPISNHLYFYWYRQILGQKVEFLVSFYNNEISEKSEIFDDQFSVERPDGSNFTLKIRSTKLEDSAMYFCASSVETVNEKLFFGSGTQLSVL.

V usage is TRBV4-3 and J usage is TRBJ2-2; 7 bases align to TRBD1. V gave up 3 bases and J gave up 5 bases; unmatched junction bases: 9. Per the germline V gene, CDR1 is LGHNA and CDR2 is YSLEER. The CDR3 contains 16 residues. In nucleotides, the CDR3 is TGCGCCAGCAGCCACTCATTGGGACAGAGGACCGGGGAGCTGTTTTTT. Translating it yields CASSHSLGQRTGELFF.

This chain joins TRBV7-9 and TRBJ2-7; 10 nucleotides agree with TRBD1. The CDR3 is made up of 20 amino acids. V was clipped by 5 bases and J by 0 bases; unmatched bases: 19. CDR1 is SEHNR, CDR2 FQNEAQ, per germline (reference sequence). The CDR3 sequence is CASSNYPGTGVIRSSYEQYF. The CDR3 nucleotides are TGTGCCAGCAGCAATTACCCCGGGACAGGGGTAATTAGGAGCTCCTACGAGCAGTACTTC.

This chain joins TRBV6-5 and TRBJ1-2; D may be TRBD1 (5 bases). The germline V gene encodes CDR1 MNHEY and CDR2 SVGAGI. Trimming pared 0 bases from V and 7 bases from J, leaving 9 bases between. CDR3 length: 13 residues. CDR3 amino acids: CASSYSTAFGYTF. CDR3 DNA: TGTGCCAGCAGTTACTCGACAGCTTTTGGCTACACCTTC.